This T cell receptor (beta chain) was obtained from a study of breast tumors, draining lymph nodes, adjacent tissues. A single record per CDR3 protein comes from TCRdb applying MiXCR to the multiplex PCR reads. Among approximately 13,000 distinct CDR3 sequences listed, 70% were seen once. Overall study results and limits: Tumor TCR diversity was below lymph nodes but above nontumor tissue. Most tumor T cells seemingly derive from lymph node, then expand in tumor. Compared with basal-like, luminal-like tumors shared significantly more repertoire with nontumor tissue.

The germline CDR1 and CDR2 sequences are KGHDR and SFDVKD. CDR3 size: 13 residues. Trimming left V 4 bases short and J 7 bases short, with 13 bases between. This clonotype is categorized as medium-sized. The antigen is not known. The chain has TRBV24-1 and TRBJ2-7; possible D gene TRBD2, 5 bases. Material: tumor-adjacent breast tissue. The receptor was isolated from a female donor with breast cancer. Some clones in this sample may be carry-over from other donors' samples. The CDR3: CATSDSGRKEQYF. CDR3 coding DNA: TGTGCCACCAGTGACAGCGGACGGAAAGAGCAGTACTTC.